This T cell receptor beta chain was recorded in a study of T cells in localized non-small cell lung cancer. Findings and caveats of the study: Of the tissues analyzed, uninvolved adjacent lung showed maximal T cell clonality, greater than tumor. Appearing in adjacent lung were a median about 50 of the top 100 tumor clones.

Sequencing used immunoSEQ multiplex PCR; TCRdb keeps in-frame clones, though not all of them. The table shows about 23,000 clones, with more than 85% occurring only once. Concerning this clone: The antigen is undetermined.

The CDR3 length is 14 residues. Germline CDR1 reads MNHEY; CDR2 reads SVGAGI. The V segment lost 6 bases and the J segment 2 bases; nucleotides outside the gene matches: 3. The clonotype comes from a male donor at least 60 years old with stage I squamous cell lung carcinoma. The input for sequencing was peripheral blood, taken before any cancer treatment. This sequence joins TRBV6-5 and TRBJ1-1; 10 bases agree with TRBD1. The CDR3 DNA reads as TGTGCCAGCAGCTGGACAGGGGGAAACACTGAAGCTTTCTTT. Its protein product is CASSWTGGNTEAFF.